The next 3 T cell receptor beta chains were all read from a single sample in a study of cytomegalovirus exposure and HLA in healthy donors. Assay used: immunoSEQ multiplex PCR; TCRdb lists only in-frame clones, some missing. Of 150,000 to 200,000 clones listed, roughly 91% are singletons. The sample was PBMCs. These receptors all stem from a man in his late teens or twenties in good health and CMV-seronegative.

J is TRBJ1-1 and V is TRBV7-9; 7 bases are shared with TRBD1. Germline V gene sequence: CDR1 SEHNR, CDR2 FQNEAQ (reference sequence). J gave up 6 bases and V 0 bases, and 7 bases lay outside the gene matches. The CDR3 has 15 residues. The CDR3 coding sequence is TGTGCCAGCAGCTTAGCGAGAGGGGGCCGGGCTGAAGCTTTCTTT. This sequence encodes CASSLARGGRAEAFF. Full variable domain (missing parts from reference TRBV7-9 and TRBJ1-1): DTGVSQNPRHKITKRGQNVTFRCDPISEHNRLYWYRQTLGQGPEFLTYFQNEAQLEKSRLLSDRFSAERPKGSFSTLEIQRTEQGDSAMYLCASSLARGGRAEAFFGQGTRLTVV.

In this sample, this clone turned up once. CDR3: CASTKGLAGGSTDTQYF. CDR3 in DNA: TGTGCCAGCACCAAAGGACTAGCGGGAGGTAGCACAGATACGCAGTATTTT. The chain carries TRBV28 and TRBJ2-3; 14 nucleotides line up with TRBD2. V was pared by 7 bases and J by 0 bases, with 6 bases of the junction left unmatched. This CDR3 is 17 amino acids long. Germline V gene sequence: CDR1 MDHEN, CDR2 SYDVKM.

The gene calls are TRBV19 and TRBJ2-1; 11 bases line up with TRBD2. Per germline, CDR1 LNHDA and CDR2 SQIVND (reference sequence). This CDR3 region has 16 residues. V gave up 5 bases and J gave up 7 bases; unmatched junction bases: 10. The CDR3 DNA reads TGTGCCAGTAGTTACCTCGGGACTAGCGGAGGGAATGAGCAGTTCTTC. It is translated as CASSYLGTSGGNEQFF.